Only a few counts were recorded for the clone carrying this TCR beta chain. This record comes from a study of blood T cell repertoires in COVID-19. Method: immunoSEQ multiplex PCR; TCRdb's copy keeps in-frame clones and lacks some. The data contain a few hundred thousand clones, 75% to 90% of them singletons. The germline gives CDR1 LNHDA, CDR2 SQIVND (reference sequence). This CDR3 spans 17 amino acids. The germline V and J ends were trimmed by 5 bases and 1 base, with 19 bases remaining between them. The chain uses TRBV19 and TRBJ2-3, with a tentative D call TRBD2 (6 bases). Specimen: PBMCs or T cells enriched from blood (not recorded which). This clonotype was obtained from a woman aged 25 to 45 who had been exposed to COVID-19. CDR3 sequence (DNA): TGTGCCAGTAGTCCACTCGGGAGTAGTACAGGCACAGATACGCAGTATTTT. It specifies CASSPLGSSTGTDTQYF.